The T cell receptor (beta chain) under discussion was sequenced for a study of cytomegalovirus exposure and HLA in healthy donors. CDR3 size: 17 residues. Between the trimmed V and J ends, which lost 5 bases and 1 base, there was a span of 17 bases. The germline V gene has CDR1 SNHLY and CDR2 FYNNEI. Researchers ran the PCR with 60 Vbeta and 13 Jbeta primers. As handled by the study authors: An analysis that came later counted roughly 80 million unique TCR beta chains, about 10 million shared. TCRdb keeps only in-frame clones here, not all; method: immunoSEQ multiplex PCR. V and J calls and clone size are given by that table; D and trimming were obtained from the DNA. The sample shows 100,000 or so clones, 63% of them seen only once.

The sequenced sample consisted of PBMCs. The clonotype comes from a woman aged 25-40 years in good health and CMV-seronegative. J is TRBJ2-2 and V is TRBV2; a possible D gene is TRBD1 (5 bases). The CDR3 nucleotides read TGTGCCAGCAGTTCACACGCCGGGCAGGGGAACACCGGGGAGCTGTTTTTT. Protein: CASSSHAGQGNTGELFF.